The next 15 T cell receptor beta chains were all read from a single sample in a study of T cell responses to AZD1222 COVID-19 vaccine. Using immunoSEQ multiplex PCR, the repertoire was profiled, and TCRdb retains in-frame clones only, with some absent. The sample carries more than 150,000 clones, around 92% recorded once. The source was peripheral blood, collected on day 0 of AZD1222 vaccination. Receptors originate from an adult in good health.

J is TRBJ1-1 and V is TRBV27; D remains unclear. V was pared by 7 bases and J by 0 bases, with 6 bases between. Germline V gene lookup returns CDR1 MNHEY and CDR2 SMNVEV (reference sequence). CDR3 length: 12 amino acids. The CDR3 DNA follows: TGTGCCAGCACTGGGATGAACACTGAAGCTTTCTTT. It is translated as CASTGMNTEAFF.

This chain uses TRBV5-4 with TRBJ1-3; D is ambiguous. This CDR3 spans 13 amino acids. Trimming took 0 bases from V and 4 from J, leaving 5 bases between them. The germline V gene encodes CDR1 SGHNT and CDR2 YYREEE (reference sequence). CDR3 sequence reads: CASSLAEGNTIYF. CDR3 coding DNA: TGTGCCAGCAGCTTGGCCGAAGGAAACACCATATATTTT.

The chain combines TRBV5-6 with TRBJ1-2; D is uncertain. Trimming took off 4 bases at V and 8 bases at J, with 9 bases between the two ends. This CDR3 region has 11 residues. The V gene's germline CDR1 is SGHDT and CDR2 YYEEEE. The CDR3 DNA sequence: TGTGCCAGCAGCAACCTGGGCGGCTACACCTTC. The encoded protein is CASSNLGGYTF.

V usage is TRBV5-4 and J usage is TRBJ1-2, with D possibly matching TRBD1 (5 bases). Germline-derived CDR1 and CDR2 are SGHNT and YYREEE (reference sequence). V was pared by 5 bases and J by 1 base, with 18 bases between. This CDR3 contains 16 residues. In DNA, the CDR3 is TGTGCCAGCAGGACCGGGACGCCGAGACTTAACTATGGCTACACCTTC. Protein: CASRTGTPRLNYGYTF.

The chain couples TRBV6-2 or TRBV6-3 to TRBJ1-1; the D gene is possibly TRBD1 (6 bases). CDR1 is MNHEY, CDR2 SVGEGT, per germline. The ends were cut back, 2 bases at V and 4 bases at J, with 11 bases in the middle. The CDR3 sequence is 14 residues long. The CDR3 DNA sequence: TGTGCCAGCAGTTACAGGGGGGCCAGCACTGAAGCTTTCTTT. As protein: CASSYRGASTEAFF.

This chain links TRBV4-1 with TRBJ2-7; 7 nucleotides match TRBD2. Germline trimming cut 1 base from V and 6 bases from J; bases unmatched to any gene: 3. The CDR3 covers 13 residues. CDR1 is MGHRA, CDR2 YSYEKL, per germline. The CDR3 protein is CASSQGLAAEQYF. The CDR3 region has the DNA TGCGCCAGCAGCCAAGGACTAGCAGCCGAGCAGTACTTC.

V usage is TRBV18 and J usage is TRBJ1-1, with a possible D match to TRBD1 (5 bases). Germline V gene data show CDR1 as KGHSH and CDR2 as LQKENI. Trimming left V 2 bases short and J 1 base short, with 8 bases between. This CDR3 contains 14 residues. The CDR3 coding sequence is TGTGCCAGCTCACCATGGGGGGGGAACACTGAAGCTTTCTTT. It is translated as CASSPWGGNTEAFF.

The rearrangement links TRBV27 to TRBJ1-3, with D perhaps TRBD1 (5 bases). The V end was cut by 5 bases, the J end by 2 bases, with 10 bases between. Germline loops: CDR1 MNHEY, CDR2 SMNVEV (reference sequence). This CDR3 spans 14 amino acids. The CDR3 DNA reads as TGTGCCAGCAGTACAGGACATCCTGGAAACACCATATATTTT. Translated, it gives CASSTGHPGNTIYF.

The genes are TRBV25-1 and TRBJ1-1; TRBD1 might be the D (5 bases). Trimming took 8 bases from V and 5 from J, leaving 18 bases between them. Germline V lookup: CDR1 MGHDK, CDR2 SYGVNS. This CDR3 is built from 14 residues. The CDR3 loop reads CASWGLGWGTEAFF. CDR3 in DNA: TGTGCCAGCTGGGGGTTGGGGTGGGGGACTGAAGCTTTCTTT. Filled out from reference TRBV25-1 and TRBJ1-1, the complete variable domain reads EADIYQTPRYLVIGTGKKITLECSQTMGHDKMYWYQQDPGMELHLIHYSYGVNSTEKGDLSSESTVSRIRTEHFPLTLESARPSHTSQYLCASWGLGWGTEAFFGQGTRLTVV.

The rearrangement links TRBV18 to TRBJ2-3; D could derive from TRBD1 or TRBD2 (5 bases each). The V and J ends lost 3 bases and 1 base respectively, with 8 bases between them. The germline V gene encodes CDR1 KGHSH and CDR2 LQKENI. The CDR3 has 14 residues. This chain's CDR3 is CASSPSGRTDTQYF. The CDR3 bases are TGTGCCAGCTCACCGTCGGGGCGCACAGATACGCAGTATTTT.

This clone was picked up one time. This chain joins TRBV28 and TRBJ2-1; 11 nucleotides align to TRBD2. CDR1 and CDR2 from the germline V gene are MDHEN and SYDVKM. This CDR3 comprises 16 residues. Losses at the gene ends were 5 bases for V and 5 bases for J; bases not matched to a gene: 8. Here the CDR3 reads CASSVTSGGKHNEQFF. CDR3 nucleotides: TGTGCCAGCAGTGTCACTAGCGGGGGAAAACACAATGAGCAGTTCTTC.

The rearrangement uses TRBV6-5 and TRBJ1-3; D remains unclear. V was shortened by 5 bases and J by 0 bases, with 11 bases between the two germline ends. Germline-derived CDR1 and CDR2 are MNHEY and SVGAGI. This CDR3 is built from 15 residues. The DNA of the CDR3 is TGTGCCAGCAGTCCGCGGATCTTCTCTGGAAACACCATATATTTT. This translates into CASSPRIFSGNTIYF.

The chain combines TRBV3-1 (or the pseudogene TRBV3-2) with TRBJ1-1, with TRBD1 as a possible D gene (5 bases). The V end was cut by 2 bases, the J end by 1 base, with 11 bases between. Germline V gene data show CDR1 as LGHDT and CDR2 as YNNKEL (reference sequence). The CDR3 runs to 15 residues. In nucleotides, the CDR3 is TGTGCCAGCAGCCAATCCGGGACTTCGAACACTGAAGCTTTCTTT. It specifies CASSQSGTSNTEAFF.

This clone has just one count. The chain has TRBV11-3 and TRBJ2-7; possible D gene TRBD2, 5 bases. V was shortened by 5 bases and J by 3 bases, with 8 bases between the two germline ends. Looked up from germline, CDR1 is SGHNT and CDR2 is YENEEA. CDR3 size: 12 residues. The chain's CDR3 is CASSGRDYEQYF. The DNA for the CDR3 is TGTGCCAGCAGCGGCCGGGACTACGAGCAGTACTTC. Drawing the rest from reference TRBV11-3 and TRBJ2-7, the complete variable domain is EAGVVQSPRYKIIEKKQPVAFWCNPISGHNTLYWYLQNLGQGPELLIRYENEEAVDDSQLPKDRFSAERLKGVDSTLKIQPAELGDSAVYLCASSGRDYEQYFGPGTRLTVT.

The chain is built from TRBV27 and TRBJ2-2; 8 bases fit TRBD2. CDR1 MNHEY and CDR2 SMNVEV come from the germline V gene (reference sequence). CDR3 length equals 15 residues. Losses at the gene ends were 5 bases for V and 0 bases for J; bases not matched to a gene: 2. The CDR3 DNA follows: TGTGCCAGCAGTAGCGGGAGAGCGAACACCGGGGAGCTGTTTTTT. This gives the protein CASSSGRANTGELFF.